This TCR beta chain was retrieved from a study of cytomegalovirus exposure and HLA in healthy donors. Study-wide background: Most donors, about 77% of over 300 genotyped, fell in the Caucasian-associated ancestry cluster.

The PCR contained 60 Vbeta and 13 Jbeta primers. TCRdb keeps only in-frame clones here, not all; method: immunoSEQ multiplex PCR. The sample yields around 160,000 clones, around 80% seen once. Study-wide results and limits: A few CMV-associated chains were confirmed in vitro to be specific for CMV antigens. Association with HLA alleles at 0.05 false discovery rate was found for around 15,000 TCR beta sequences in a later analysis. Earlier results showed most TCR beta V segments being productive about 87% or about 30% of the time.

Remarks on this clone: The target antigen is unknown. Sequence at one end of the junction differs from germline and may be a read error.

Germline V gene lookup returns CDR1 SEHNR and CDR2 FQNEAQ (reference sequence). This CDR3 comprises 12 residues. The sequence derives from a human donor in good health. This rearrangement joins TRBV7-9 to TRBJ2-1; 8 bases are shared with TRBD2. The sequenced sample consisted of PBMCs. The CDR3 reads CSSRFQLADMFF. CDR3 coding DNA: TGTTCCAGCAGATTTCAACTAGCGGATATGTTCTTC.